This passage covers 9 T cell receptor beta chains from one sample sequenced in a study of T cell responses to AZD1222 COVID-19 vaccine. The assay was immunoSEQ multiplex PCR, and TCRdb's table has in-frame clones only and misses some. The profile shows some 200,000 clones, just under 90% of them singletons. Sequences were derived from peripheral blood, sampled on day 0 of AZD1222 vaccination. The receptors shown here come from an adult in good health.

The gene calls are TRBV5-1 and TRBJ1-6, with TRBD1 as a possible D gene (6 bases). The germline V gene encodes CDR1 SGHRS and CDR2 YFSETQ. CDR3 length equals 16 residues. V was trimmed by 2 bases and J by 7 bases, leaving 16 bases between them. The CDR3 loop reads CASSFNPTGQNSPLHF. In DNA form, the CDR3 reads TGCGCCAGCAGCTTTAATCCCACAGGGCAAAATTCACCCCTCCACTTT.

V gene TRBV7-2 combines with J gene TRBJ2-5; perhaps TRBD2 as D (6 bases). The germline CDR1 and CDR2 sequences are SGHTA and FQGNSA. The CDR3 contains 14 residues. The ends were cut back, 1 base at V and 9 bases at J, with 15 bases in the middle. The CDR3 DNA reads TGTGCCAGCAGCTTAGGGGATTCGGCGGGGTCCCAGTACTTC. Protein sequence: CASSLGDSAGSQYF.

The chain combines TRBV7-9 with TRBJ1-3; D is unclear. The V and J ends lost 0 bases and 0 bases respectively, with 3 bases between them. Germline CDR1 SEHNR, CDR2 FQNEAQ (reference sequence). CDR3 length: 14 amino acids. Here the CDR3 reads CASSLATSGNTIYF. CDR3 coding DNA: TGTGCCAGCAGCTTAGCTACCTCTGGAAACACCATATATTTT.

The chain has TRBV30 and TRBJ1-2, with D unresolved. The CDR3 runs 13 residues. Germline V lookup: CDR1 GTSNPN, CDR2 SVGIG (reference sequence). Trimming left V 5 bases short and J 8 bases short, with 18 bases between. In DNA, the CDR3 is TGTGCCTGGGAGCCCGGAGCCGGGAGAGGCTACACCTTC. Amino acid sequence: CAWEPGAGRGYTF.

The chain is built from TRBV27 and TRBJ2-2; 15 bases agree with TRBD2. The CDR3 is 20 residues long. J gave up 4 bases and V 5 bases, and 14 bases lay outside the gene matches. Germline CDR1 MNHEY, CDR2 SMNVEV (reference sequence). CDR3 sequence reads: CASSPPGTSGRLPFTGELFF. The CDR3 DNA is TGTGCCAGCAGTCCCCCCGGGACTAGCGGGAGGTTGCCATTCACCGGGGAGCTGTTTTTT.

The rearrangement uses TRBV12-5 and TRBJ1-3; D gene ambiguous. V was pared by 4 bases and J by 0 bases, with 19 bases between. Looked up from germline, CDR1 is LGHNT and CDR2 is FRNRAP. The CDR3 consists of 18 residues. This CDR3 reads CASGSQVGPASSGNTIYF. The CDR3 DNA reads TGTGCTAGTGGTTCCCAAGTAGGGCCTGCCAGCTCTGGAAACACCATATATTTT. Drawing the rest from reference TRBV12-5 and TRBJ1-3, the complete variable domain is DARVTQTPRHKVTEMGQEVTMRCQPILGHNTVFWYRQTMMQGLELLAYFRNRAPLDDSGMPKDRFSAEMPDATLATLKIQPSEPRDSAVYFCASGSQVGPASSGNTIYFGEGSWLTVV.

This rearrangement joins TRBV25-1 to TRBJ2-1; D ambiguous. The CDR3 has 14 residues. Germline CDR1 and CDR2: MGHDK and SYGVNS. The V end lost 10 bases, the J end lost 9 bases, and 22 bases lay between the germline ends. CDR3 protein: CATNSRVDSREQFF. The DNA for the CDR3 is TGTGCCACCAACAGCCGAGTTGATTCCCGTGAGCAGTTCTTC.

J is TRBJ2-1 and V is TRBV5-1; 7 bases align to TRBD1. Germline-derived CDR1 and CDR2 are SGHRS and YFSETQ. V lost 5 bases to trimming and J lost 9 bases; unmatched junction nucleotides: 14. The CDR3 sequence is 15 residues long. The CDR3 nucleotides are TGCGCCAGCAGGTTACCGACAGGGCAGTCTGGTGAGCAGTTCTTC. Protein sequence: CASRLPTGQSGEQFF.

Only one count was recorded for this clone. The rearrangement joins TRBV19 to TRBJ2-5; no reliable D call. Germline-derived CDR1 and CDR2 are LNHDA and SQIVND (reference sequence). V was shortened by 0 bases and J by 1 base, with 9 bases between the two germline ends. This CDR3 has 15 amino acids. In DNA form, the CDR3 reads TGTGCCAGTAGTATAGATCTGGGCCTCCAAGAGACCCAGTACTTC. This codes for CASSIDLGLQETQYF.